Below are 5 T cell receptor beta chains sequenced from a single sample in a study of beta chain features in type 1 diabetes. All of the isolated RNA was reverse transcribed, so expressed TCRB transcripts were sequenced. TCRdb keeps only in-frame clones here, not all; method: immunoSEQ multiplex PCR. The sample lists almost 350,000 clones, less than 20% occurring once. Material: naive CD4+ T cells from blood. All receptors derive from a woman between 18 and 30 years old in good health.

This clone was seen only a few times. This rearrangement joins TRBV6-5 to TRBJ1-2, with 9 nucleotides matching TRBD1. The CDR3 loop spans 14 amino acids. V was clipped by 6 bases and J by 5 bases; unmatched bases: 7. Germline V gives CDR1 MNHEY, CDR2 SVGAGI. This CDR3 is CASSPGQGLYGYTF. Written as DNA, the CDR3 is TGTGCCAGCAGCCCGGGACAGGGCCTTTATGGCTACACCTTC.

This clone appeared a few times. This CDR3 reads CASSWRGRETQYF. The CDR3 coding sequence is TGTGCCAGCAGTTGGCGAGGGAGAGAGACCCAGTACTTC. This sequence joins TRBV27 and TRBJ2-5, with a possible D match to TRBD2 (5 bases). CDR1 MNHEY and CDR2 SMNVEV come from the germline V gene (reference sequence). The CDR3 is 13 amino acids. With 4 bases removed from V and 4 bases from J, the gap between germline ends came to 10 bases.

This clone was picked up a small number of times. The chain uses TRBV4-2 and TRBJ2-1, with TRBD1 as a possible D gene (5 bases). CDR1 is LGHNA, CDR2 YNFKEQ, per germline. The CDR3 contains 15 residues. V shed 0 bases and J shed 8 bases, with 14 bases lying between them. CDR3 nucleotide sequence: TGTGCCAGCAGCCAAGATATCAGGACAAATGATGAGCAGTTCTTC. Encoded protein: CASSQDIRTNDEQFF.

This clone has a handful of counts. The chain has TRBV5-4 and TRBJ2-1; TRBD2 matches at 8 bases. Germline values: CDR1 SGHNT, CDR2 YYREEE (reference sequence). The CDR3 has 15 residues. V lost 3 bases to trimming and J lost 3 bases; unmatched junction nucleotides: 5. CDR3 region: CASSSLADYYNEQFF. Here the CDR3 DNA reads TGTGCCAGCAGCTCACTAGCGGACTACTACAATGAGCAGTTCTTC. The full variable domain, rest sourced from reference TRBV5-4 and TRBJ2-1, is ETGVTQSPTHLIKTRGQQVTLRCSSQSGHNTVSWYQQALGQGPQFIFQYYREEENGRGNFPPRFSGLQFPNYSSELNVNALELDDSALYLCASSSLADYYNEQFFGPGTRLTVL.

This clone was found a few times. The chain is built from TRBV7-9 and TRBJ1-1; D remains unclear. Germline V gene sequence: CDR1 SEHNR, CDR2 FQNEAQ (reference sequence). Between the trimmed V and J ends, which lost 6 bases and 3 bases, there was a span of 11 bases. The CDR3 has 13 amino acids. The CDR3 sequence is CASRFLGDTEAFF. The CDR3, as DNA: TGTGCCAGCAGATTCCTCGGGGACACTGAAGCTTTCTTT.